A single sample gave rise to the 8 T cell receptor beta chains below, sequenced in a study of beta chain features in type 1 diabetes. General study results and limits: In all four CD4+ subsets, TCRB CDR3 length was significantly, moderately reduced in type 1 diabetes.

Antigen specificity for these receptors is unknown. The study reverse transcribed the entire isolated RNA, so it sequenced expressed TCRB transcripts. TCRdb's copy holds only in-frame clones and misses some; the assay was immunoSEQ multiplex PCR. The data hold about 270,000 clones, with over 11% observed a single time. Sequencing input: naive CD4+ T cells from blood. Source of these receptors: a young man with type 1 diabetes.

This clone has more than one count but fewer than ten. The rearrangement joins TRBV7-3 to TRBJ2-3; D is possibly TRBD2 (6 bases). The CDR3 extends over 13 amino acids. V dropped 5 bases and J dropped 4 bases, with 10 bases sitting between them. Germline loops: CDR1 SGHTA, CDR2 FQGTGA. The CDR3 DNA reads TGTGCCAGCAGCCCGGGAGCTGCAGATACGCAGTATTTT. Protein sequence: CASSPGAADTQYF.

The CDR3 loop is CAWSAPGSYEQYF. DNA for the CDR3: TGTGCCTGGAGCGCCCCGGGTTCCTACGAGCAGTACTTC. The chain recombines TRBV30 with TRBJ2-7; D is unresolved. The CDR3 covers 13 residues. Per germline, CDR1 GTSNPN and CDR2 SVGIG (reference sequence). V was clipped by 3 bases and J by 1 base, with 10 bases between them.

The genes are TRBV5-6 and TRBJ2-1, with TRBD1 identical over 9 bases. Germline V lookup: CDR1 SGHDT, CDR2 YYEEEE. J gave up 8 bases and V 1 base, and 4 bases lay outside the gene matches. The CDR3 covers 14 residues. Here the CDR3 DNA reads TGTGCCAGCAGCTTGACAGGGGGCTGGGATGAGCAGTTCTTC. Residues: CASSLTGGWDEQFF.

This chain connects TRBV11-2 to TRBJ2-7; 7 positions match TRBD1. Germline V CDR1 and CDR2: SGHAT, FQNNGV. Trimming at V came to 5 bases and at J to 0 bases, leaving 4 bases not matched to a gene. The CDR3 is 14 amino acids. The chain's CDR3 is CASSVRTGSYEQYF. CDR3 nucleotide sequence: TGTGCCAGCAGCGTCAGGACAGGCTCCTACGAGCAGTACTTC.

This clone appeared a single time. This chain uses TRBV28 with TRBJ2-2, with TRBD1 matching over 9 bases. The CDR3 runs to 15 residues. V lost 4 bases, J lost 5 bases, and 5 bases stayed unmatched. Germline CDR1 MDHEN, CDR2 SYDVKM. This chain's CDR3 is CASSSGTGRTGELFF. CDR3 nucleotides: TGTGCCAGCAGTTCCGGGACAGGGAGGACCGGGGAGCTGTTTTTT.

The sample holds one count of this clone. The rearrangement links TRBV5-1 to TRBJ1-2; 10 bases agree with TRBD1. The CDR3 runs to 17 residues. Germline trimming cut 4 bases from V and 7 bases from J; bases unmatched to any gene: 16. CDR1 and CDR2 (germline): SGHRS, YFSETQ. CDR3 nucleotide sequence: TGCGCCAGCAGCGCCACGACTATGGGACAGGGGATTGGTGGCTACACCTTC. This gives the protein CASSATTMGQGIGGYTF. The whole variable domain, filled in from reference TRBV5-1 and TRBJ1-2, reads KAGVTQTPRYLIKTRGQQVTLSCSPISGHRSVSWYQQTPGQGLQFLFEYFSETQRNKGNFPGRFSGRQFSNSRSEMNVSTLELGDSALYLCASSATTMGQGIGGYTFGSGTRLTVV.

The V and J genes are TRBV18 and TRBJ1-5; 7 bases are a match to TRBD1. V trimming: 3 bases; J trimming: 5 bases; junction bases outside the gene matches: 7. CDR1 and CDR2 from the germline V gene are KGHSH and LQKENI. The CDR3 covers 15 residues. CDR3 in amino acids: CASSPATGPYQPQHF. Written as DNA, the CDR3 is TGTGCCAGCTCACCGGCGACAGGGCCGTATCAGCCCCAGCATTTT. The full variable domain, its missing parts supplied by reference TRBV18 and TRBJ1-5, is NAGVMQNPRHLVRRRGQEARLRCSPMKGHSHVYWYRQLPEEGLKFMVYLQKENIIDESGMPKERFSAEFPKEGPSILRIQQVVRGDSAAYFCASSPATGPYQPQHFGDGTRLSIL.

This clone showed up just a few times. V gene TRBV4-1 combines with J gene TRBJ2-3, with 11 bases lining up with TRBD2. The CDR3 sequence is 17 residues long. The V gene end was trimmed by 0 bases and the J gene end by 4 bases; junction bases not matched to a gene: 6. Germline CDR1 is MGHRA and CDR2 is YSYEKL. The CDR3 region is CASSQDRLAGLPDTQYF. CDR3 nucleotide sequence: TGCGCCAGCAGCCAAGACCGACTAGCGGGATTACCAGATACGCAGTATTTT.